These T cell receptor beta chains were read from a single sample in a study of early T cells in non-severe SARS-CoV-2 infection. A single record per CDR3 protein comes from TCRdb applying MiXCR to the 5' RACE reads. The sample lists about 63,000 distinct CDR3 sequences, approximately 13% occurring once. The sample was whole blood. These receptors came from an adult who was a healthcare worker with PCR-confirmed SARS-CoV-2 infection or an uninfected control (not recorded which). The CDR3 runs from the conserved cysteine through the conserved F or W. The D gene is left open where the match is weak. The size field is filled for only some rows; it gives once, few, many or a size class.

TGTGCCAGCAGCTTAGATACCAGTTTTTATGGCTACACCTTC CASSLDTSFYGYTF TRBV11-2 NA 14 TRBJ1-2 NA
TGTGCCAGCAGTTACGGGACAGGGGGCGGTCAGCCCCAGCATTTT CASSYGTGGGQPQHF TRBV6-2/TRBV6-3 TRBD1 15 TRBJ1-5 few
TGTGCCAGCAGCTTAGGGGACAGGGGGTCCTACGAGCAGTACTTC CASSLGDRGSYEQYF TRBV5-6 TRBD1 15 TRBJ2-7 many
TGTGCCGGGGAAGGCACCCAGAGCTCCTACGAGCAGTACTTC CAGEGTQSSYEQYF TRBV30 NA 14 TRBJ2-7 few
TGTGCCAGCAGCTCGCTAGCGGAGACCCAGTACTTC CASSSLAETQYF TRBV7-9 NA 12 TRBJ2-5 many
TGTGCCAGCAGCTTAGTTGGTCTGAGGGAAGAGACCCAGTACTTC CASSLVGLREETQYF TRBV7-2 NA 15 TRBJ2-5 few
TGTGCCAGCAGCCCGGACAGAACATACAATGAGCAGTTCTTC CASSPDRTYNEQFF TRBV6-1 NA 14 TRBJ2-1 few
TGTGCCAGCAGCTTAGTGGCAGCTAGCGGGGGGACCGGGGAGCTGTTTTTT CASSLVAASGGTGELFF TRBV7-2 TRBD2 17 TRBJ2-2 NA
TGCAGCGTTGAAGGGACCTCCTACGAGCAGTACTTC CSVEGTSYEQYF TRBV29-1 NA 12 TRBJ2-7 many
TGCGCCAGCAGCTCGGGACGACAGGGGAGCACAGATACGCAGTATTTT CASSSGRQGSTDTQYF TRBV5-1 TRBD1 16 TRBJ2-3 NA
TGCAGTGGGGGGGGACAGTCCTACGAGCAGTACTTC CSGGGQSYEQYF TRBV20-1 NA 12 TRBJ2-7 NA
TGTGCCAGCAGCTCTTACAGGGAGCTGAACACTGAAGTTTTCTTT CASSSYRELNTEVFF TRBV7-8 NA 15 TRBJ1-1 many
TGTGCCAGCAGCCCTCCGGGACTAGCGACAGATACGCAGTATTTT CASSPPGLATDTQYF TRBV7-2 TRBD2 15 TRBJ2-3 NA
TGCAGCGTTCGCACCGGGCGGGAGCAGTACTTC CSVRTGREQYF TRBV29-1 NA 11 TRBJ2-7 NA
TGTGCCAGCGTACCATCTGGGATACAGGGAGGCGAGCAGTACTTC CASVPSGIQGGEQYF TRBV12-3/TRBV12-4 NA 15 TRBJ2-7 many
TGTGCCAGCGGCCAGGGTACAGGAGGCTACACCTTC CASGQGTGGYTF TRBV3-1 NA 12 TRBJ1-2 many
TGCGCCAGCAGCCAAGGGGGACAGACTATTAATGAAAAACTGTTTTTT CASSQGGQTINEKLFF TRBV4-3 TRBD1 16 TRBJ1-4 NA
TGTGCCAGCAGCTTAGTAGCGGGGGGGCCCGAGCAGTACTTC CASSLVAGGPEQYF TRBV7-8 TRBD2 14 TRBJ2-7 NA
TGTGCCACGGGGACGCTCACCTACGAGCAGTACTTC CATGTLTYEQYF TRBV12-3/TRBV12-4 NA 12 TRBJ2-7 NA
TGTGCCAGCAGGGAGGGAAGGGCCTACTATGAGCAGTTCTTC CASREGRAYYEQFF TRBV3-1 NA 14 TRBJ2-1 NA
TGTGCCATCATGGACTTGAACACTGAAGCTTTCTTT CAIMDLNTEAFF TRBV10-3 NA 12 TRBJ1-1 NA
TGCGCCAGCAGCTTACGGGGGGCTGGCACTGAAGCTTTCTTT CASSLRGAGTEAFF TRBV5-1 NA 14 TRBJ1-1 many
TGTGCCAGCCTCTTCATTGGGCGCAGGACCAGATTTGAAGCTTTCTTT CASLFIGRRTRFEAFF TRBV7-2 NA 16 TRBJ1-1 many
TGTGCCAGTAGTGAAGGAAGGGAGCGCATTACTGAAGCTTTCTTT CASSEGRERITEAFF TRBV19 NA 15 TRBJ1-1 many
TGCAGTGCCCCTAGCGGGGGGCGGCGCACAGATACGCAGTATTTT CSAPSGGRRTDTQYF TRBV20-1 TRBD2 15 TRBJ2-3 few
TGTGCCAGTAGTATCCCCAGGGGACCCTCCTCTGGGGCCAACGTCCTGACTTTC CASSIPRGPSSGANVLTF TRBV19 NA 18 TRBJ2-6 NA
TGTGCCAGCAGCTTAGGCGAGCGGGGGGACCTTAGCACAGATACGCAGTATTTT CASSLGERGDLSTDTQYF TRBV7-8 TRBD2 18 TRBJ2-3 many
TGTGCCAGCAGACCCCTCCAGCGGCCAAGCACAGATACGCAGTATTTT CASRPLQRPSTDTQYF TRBV12-3/TRBV12-4 NA 16 TRBJ2-3 few
TGTGCCAGCAGCCTCCAGGCAGATACGCAGTATTTT CASSLQADTQYF TRBV11-2 NA 12 TRBJ2-3 NA
TGTGCCAGCAGCTTAGCCGGGGGCGCGGTCGCCGGGGAGCTGTTTTTT CASSLAGGAVAGELFF TRBV7-9 NA 16 TRBJ2-2 many
TGTGCCATCAGAGGCAGCTCTGGGGCCAACGTCCTGACTTTC CAIRGSSGANVLTF TRBV10-3 NA 14 TRBJ2-6 many